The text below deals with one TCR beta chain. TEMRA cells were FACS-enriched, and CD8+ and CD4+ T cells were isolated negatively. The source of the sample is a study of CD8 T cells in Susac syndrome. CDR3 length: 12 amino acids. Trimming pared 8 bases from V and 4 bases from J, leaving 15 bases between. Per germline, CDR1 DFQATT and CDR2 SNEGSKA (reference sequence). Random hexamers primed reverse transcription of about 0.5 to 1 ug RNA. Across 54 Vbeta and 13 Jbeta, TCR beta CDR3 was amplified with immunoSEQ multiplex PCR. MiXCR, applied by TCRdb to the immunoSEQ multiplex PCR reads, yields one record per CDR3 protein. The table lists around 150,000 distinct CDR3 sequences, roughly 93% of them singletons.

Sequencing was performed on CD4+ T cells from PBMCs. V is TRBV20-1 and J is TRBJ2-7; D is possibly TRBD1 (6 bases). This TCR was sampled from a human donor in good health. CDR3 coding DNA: TGCAGTTCGGGTAGGGGGTCGTACGAGCAGTACTTC. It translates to CSSGRGSYEQYF.